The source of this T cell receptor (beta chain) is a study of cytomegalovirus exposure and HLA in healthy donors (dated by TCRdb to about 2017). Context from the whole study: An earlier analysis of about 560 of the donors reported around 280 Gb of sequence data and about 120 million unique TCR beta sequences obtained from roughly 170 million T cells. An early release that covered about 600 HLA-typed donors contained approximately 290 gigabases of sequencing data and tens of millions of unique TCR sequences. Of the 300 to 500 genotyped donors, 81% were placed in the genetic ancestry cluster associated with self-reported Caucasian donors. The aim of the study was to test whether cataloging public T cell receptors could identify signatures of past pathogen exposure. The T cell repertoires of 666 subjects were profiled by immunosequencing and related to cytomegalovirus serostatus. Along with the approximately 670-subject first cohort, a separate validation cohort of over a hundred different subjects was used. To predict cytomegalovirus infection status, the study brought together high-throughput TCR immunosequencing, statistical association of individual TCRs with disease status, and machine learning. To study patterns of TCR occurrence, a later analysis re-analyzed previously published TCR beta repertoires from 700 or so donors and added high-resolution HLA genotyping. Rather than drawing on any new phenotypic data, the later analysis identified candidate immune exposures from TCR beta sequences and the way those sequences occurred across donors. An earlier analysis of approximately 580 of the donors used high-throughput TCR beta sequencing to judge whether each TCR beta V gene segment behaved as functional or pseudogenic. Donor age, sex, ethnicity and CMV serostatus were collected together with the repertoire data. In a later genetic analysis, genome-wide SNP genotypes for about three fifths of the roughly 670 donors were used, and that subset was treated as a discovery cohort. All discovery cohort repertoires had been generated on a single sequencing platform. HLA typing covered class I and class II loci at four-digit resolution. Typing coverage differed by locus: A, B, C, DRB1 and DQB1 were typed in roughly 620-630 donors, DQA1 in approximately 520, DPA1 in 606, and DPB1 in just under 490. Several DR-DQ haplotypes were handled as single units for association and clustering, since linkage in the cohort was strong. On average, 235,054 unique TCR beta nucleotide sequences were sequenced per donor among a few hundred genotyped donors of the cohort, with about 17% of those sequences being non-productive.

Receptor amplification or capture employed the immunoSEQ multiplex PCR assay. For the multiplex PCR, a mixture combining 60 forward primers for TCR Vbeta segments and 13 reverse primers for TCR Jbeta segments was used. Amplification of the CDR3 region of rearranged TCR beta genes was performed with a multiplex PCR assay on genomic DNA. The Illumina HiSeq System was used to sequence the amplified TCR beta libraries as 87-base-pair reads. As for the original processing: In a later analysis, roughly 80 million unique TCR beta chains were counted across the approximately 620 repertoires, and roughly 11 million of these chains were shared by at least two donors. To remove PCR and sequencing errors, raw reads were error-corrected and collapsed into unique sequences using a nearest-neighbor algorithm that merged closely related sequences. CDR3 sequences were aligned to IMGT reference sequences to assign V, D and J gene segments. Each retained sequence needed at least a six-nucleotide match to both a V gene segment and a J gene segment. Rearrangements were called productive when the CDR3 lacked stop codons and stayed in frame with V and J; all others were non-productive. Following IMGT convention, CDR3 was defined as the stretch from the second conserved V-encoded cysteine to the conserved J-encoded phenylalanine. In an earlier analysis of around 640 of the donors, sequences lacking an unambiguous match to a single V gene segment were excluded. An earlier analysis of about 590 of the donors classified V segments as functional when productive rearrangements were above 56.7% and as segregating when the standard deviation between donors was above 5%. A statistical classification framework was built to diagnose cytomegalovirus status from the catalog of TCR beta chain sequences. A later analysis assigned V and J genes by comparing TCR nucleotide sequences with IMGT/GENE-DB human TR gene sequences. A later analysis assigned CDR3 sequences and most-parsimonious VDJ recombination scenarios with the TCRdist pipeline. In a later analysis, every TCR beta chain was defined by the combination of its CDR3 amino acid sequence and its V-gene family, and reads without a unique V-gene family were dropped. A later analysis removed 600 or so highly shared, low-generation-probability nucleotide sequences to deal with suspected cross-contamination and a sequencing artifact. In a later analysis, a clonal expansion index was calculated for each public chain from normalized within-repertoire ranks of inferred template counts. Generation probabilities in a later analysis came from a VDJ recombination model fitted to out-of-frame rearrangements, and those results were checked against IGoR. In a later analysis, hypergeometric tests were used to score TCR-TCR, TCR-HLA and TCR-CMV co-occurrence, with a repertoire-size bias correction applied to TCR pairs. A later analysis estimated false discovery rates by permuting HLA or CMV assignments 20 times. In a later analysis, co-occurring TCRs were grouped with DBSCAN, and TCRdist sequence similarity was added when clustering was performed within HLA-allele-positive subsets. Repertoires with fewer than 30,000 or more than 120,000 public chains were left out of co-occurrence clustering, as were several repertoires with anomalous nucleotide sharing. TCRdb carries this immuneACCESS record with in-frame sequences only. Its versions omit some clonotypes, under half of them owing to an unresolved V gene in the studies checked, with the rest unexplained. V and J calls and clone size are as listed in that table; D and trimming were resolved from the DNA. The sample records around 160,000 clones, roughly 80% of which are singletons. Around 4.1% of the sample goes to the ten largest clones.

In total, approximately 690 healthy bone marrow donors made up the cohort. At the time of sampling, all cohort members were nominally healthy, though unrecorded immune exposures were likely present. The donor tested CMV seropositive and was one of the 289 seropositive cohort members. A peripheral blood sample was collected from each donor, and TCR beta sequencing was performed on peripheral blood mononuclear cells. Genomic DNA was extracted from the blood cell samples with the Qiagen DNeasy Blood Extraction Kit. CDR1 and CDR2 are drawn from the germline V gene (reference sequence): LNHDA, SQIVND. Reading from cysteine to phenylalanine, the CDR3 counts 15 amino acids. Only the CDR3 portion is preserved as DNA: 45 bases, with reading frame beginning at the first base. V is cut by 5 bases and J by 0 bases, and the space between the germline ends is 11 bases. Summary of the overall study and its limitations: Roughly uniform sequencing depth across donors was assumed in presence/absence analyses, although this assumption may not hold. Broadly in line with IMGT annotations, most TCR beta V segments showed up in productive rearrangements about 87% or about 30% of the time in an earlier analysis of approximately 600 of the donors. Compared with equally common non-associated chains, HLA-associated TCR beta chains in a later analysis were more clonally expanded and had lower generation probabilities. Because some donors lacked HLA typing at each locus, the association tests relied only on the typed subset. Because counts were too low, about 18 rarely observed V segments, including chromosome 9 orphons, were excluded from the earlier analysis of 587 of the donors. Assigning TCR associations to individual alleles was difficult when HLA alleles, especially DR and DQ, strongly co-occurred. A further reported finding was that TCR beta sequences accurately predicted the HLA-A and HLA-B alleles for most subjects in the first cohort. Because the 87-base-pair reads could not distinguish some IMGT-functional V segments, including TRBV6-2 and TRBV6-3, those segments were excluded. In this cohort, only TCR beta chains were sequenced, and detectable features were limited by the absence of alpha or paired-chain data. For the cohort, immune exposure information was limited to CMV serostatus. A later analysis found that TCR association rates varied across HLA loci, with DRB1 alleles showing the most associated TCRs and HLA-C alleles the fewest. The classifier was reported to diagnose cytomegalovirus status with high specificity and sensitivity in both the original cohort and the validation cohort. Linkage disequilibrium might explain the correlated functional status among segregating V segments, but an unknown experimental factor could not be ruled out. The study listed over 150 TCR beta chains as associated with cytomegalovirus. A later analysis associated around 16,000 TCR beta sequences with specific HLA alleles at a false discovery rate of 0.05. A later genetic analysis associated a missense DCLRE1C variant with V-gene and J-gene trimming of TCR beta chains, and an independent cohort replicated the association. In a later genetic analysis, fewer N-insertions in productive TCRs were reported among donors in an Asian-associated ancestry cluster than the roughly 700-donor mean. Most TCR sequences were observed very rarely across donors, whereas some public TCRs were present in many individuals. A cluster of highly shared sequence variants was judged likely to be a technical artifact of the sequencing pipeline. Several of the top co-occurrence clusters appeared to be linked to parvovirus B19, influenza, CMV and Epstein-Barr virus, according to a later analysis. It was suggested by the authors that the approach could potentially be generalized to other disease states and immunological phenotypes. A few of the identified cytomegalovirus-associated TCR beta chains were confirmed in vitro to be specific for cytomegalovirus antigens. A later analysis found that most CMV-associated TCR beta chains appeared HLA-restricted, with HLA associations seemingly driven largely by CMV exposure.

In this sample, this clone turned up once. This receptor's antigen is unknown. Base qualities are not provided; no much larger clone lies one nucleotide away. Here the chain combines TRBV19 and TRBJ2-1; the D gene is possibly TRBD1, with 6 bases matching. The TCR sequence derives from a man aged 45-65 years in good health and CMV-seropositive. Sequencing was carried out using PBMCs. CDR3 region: CASSYRASSYNEQFF. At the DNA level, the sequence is TGTGCCAGTAGTTACAGGGCCAGCTCCTACAATGAGCAGTTCTTC.